The clone carrying this TCR beta chain was observed a single time. Antigen unknown. Treatment defined: roughly 19 received Ad26.COV2.S at low or high dose, single or two shots; roughly five received placebo; per-sample allocation not given. Collection of the samples took place on day 63 after the first injection of vaccine or placebo. This record comes from a study of Ad26.COV2.S vaccination and SARS-CoV-2 variants. Study-wide results and caveats: Breadth of non-spike TCRs did not differ between vaccinees and placebo recipients.

TCRdb's table, derived via immunoSEQ multiplex PCR, lists solely in-frame clones and lacks some. The table shows about 680,000 clones, with 70% to 90% occurring only once. This receptor was identified in a person between 18 and 60 years old who received the Ad26.COV2.S COVID-19 vaccine or a placebo. This sample comprised peripheral blood, obtained in a trial of Ad26.COV2.S vaccine versus placebo.

The CDR3 DNA reads TGTGCCAGCAGCTTGGACGCAGGAATGTCAACTAATGAAAAACTGTTTTTT. This encodes CASSLDAGMSTNEKLFF. The chain is built from TRBV5-6 and TRBJ1-4; D unresolved. Germline lookup yields CDR1 SGHDT and CDR2 YYEEEE. This CDR3 region has 17 residues. Deletions cut 0 bases from V and 0 bases from J, with 12 bases between.